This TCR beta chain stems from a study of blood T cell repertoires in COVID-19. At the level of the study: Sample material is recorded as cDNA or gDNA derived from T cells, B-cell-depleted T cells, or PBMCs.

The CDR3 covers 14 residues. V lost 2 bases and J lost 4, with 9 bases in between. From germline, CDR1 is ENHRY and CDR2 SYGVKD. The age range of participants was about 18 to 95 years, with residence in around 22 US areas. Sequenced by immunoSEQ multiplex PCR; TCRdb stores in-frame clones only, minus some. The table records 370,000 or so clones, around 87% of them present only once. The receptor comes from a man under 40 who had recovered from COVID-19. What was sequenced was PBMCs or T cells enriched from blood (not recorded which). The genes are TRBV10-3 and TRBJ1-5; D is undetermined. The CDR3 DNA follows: TGTGCCATCAGTGAGCGGGGAACGAATCAGCCCCAGCATTTT. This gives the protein CAISERGTNQPQHF.